The sequence of this T cell receptor (beta chain) was determined in a study of cytomegalovirus exposure and HLA in healthy donors. About the research overall: HLA-typed donors contributed 80 million or so unique TCRs, which were held in an early data release.

Findings and limits, study-wide: A few V segments could not be told apart, such as TRBV6-2 and TRBV6-3, and were left out. CMV antigen specificity was confirmed in vitro for a few CMV-associated chains.

The PCR made use of 60 Vbeta and 13 Jbeta primers. Measured with immunoSEQ multiplex PCR; TCRdb has only the in-frame clones, and not every one. This sample carries about 94,000 clones, roughly 80% of them seen once, and the ten largest clones take 6.5% to 9%. Those who donated were healthy bone marrow donors. Remarks on this clone: The antigen is undetermined.

This CDR3 has 14 amino acids. V lost 10 bases, J lost 0 bases, and 5 bases stayed unmatched. CDR1 is SGHRS, CDR2 YFSETQ, per germline. The clonotype comes from a man in his forties or fifties in good health and CMV-seropositive. The V and J genes are TRBV5-1 and TRBJ2-2; 8 nucleotides match TRBD2. The specimen sequenced was PBMCs. CDR3 region: CASNGGANTGELFF. In DNA, the CDR3 is TGCGCCTCAAACGGGGGGGCGAACACCGGGGAGCTGTTTTTT.